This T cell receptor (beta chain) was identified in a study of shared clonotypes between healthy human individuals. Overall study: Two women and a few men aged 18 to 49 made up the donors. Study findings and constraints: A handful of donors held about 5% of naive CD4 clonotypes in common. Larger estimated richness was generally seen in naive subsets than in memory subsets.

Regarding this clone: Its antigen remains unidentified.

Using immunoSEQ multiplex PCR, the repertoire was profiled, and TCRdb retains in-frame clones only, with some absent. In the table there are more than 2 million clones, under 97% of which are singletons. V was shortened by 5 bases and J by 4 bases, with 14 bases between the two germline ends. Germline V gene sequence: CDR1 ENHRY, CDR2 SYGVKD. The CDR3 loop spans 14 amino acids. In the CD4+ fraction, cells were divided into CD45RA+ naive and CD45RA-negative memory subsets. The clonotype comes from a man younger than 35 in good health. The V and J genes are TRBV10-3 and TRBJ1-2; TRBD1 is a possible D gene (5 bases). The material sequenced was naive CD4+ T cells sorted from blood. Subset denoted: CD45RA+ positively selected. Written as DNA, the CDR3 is TGTGCCATCAGTTCCGCCGGGACCCCCTATGGCTACACCTTC. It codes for CAISSAGTPYGYTF.